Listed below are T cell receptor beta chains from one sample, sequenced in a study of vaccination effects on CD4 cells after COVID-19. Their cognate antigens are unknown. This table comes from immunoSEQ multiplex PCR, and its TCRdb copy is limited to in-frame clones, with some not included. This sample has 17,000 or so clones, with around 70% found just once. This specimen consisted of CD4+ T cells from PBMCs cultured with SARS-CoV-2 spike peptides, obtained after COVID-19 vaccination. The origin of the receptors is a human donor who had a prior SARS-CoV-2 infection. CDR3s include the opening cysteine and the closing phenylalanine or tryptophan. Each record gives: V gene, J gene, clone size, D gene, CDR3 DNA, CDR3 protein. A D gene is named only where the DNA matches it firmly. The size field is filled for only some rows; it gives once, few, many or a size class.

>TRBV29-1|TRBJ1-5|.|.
TGCAGCGTTGAATCCCTGGGCAGGGACGCTCTGCAGCCCCAGCATTTT
CSVESLGRDALQPQHF
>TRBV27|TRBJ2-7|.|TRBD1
TGTGCCAGCAGTCGAAAAGGACAGGGGGCCTACGAGCAGTACTTC
CASSRKGQGAYEQYF
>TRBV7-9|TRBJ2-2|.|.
TGTGCCAGCAGCTTAGCGTGGGGCTTACTCACCGGGGAGCTGTTTTTT
CASSLAWGLLTGELFF
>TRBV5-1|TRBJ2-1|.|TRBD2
TGCGCCAGCAGCCGGGGACTAGCGGGCTCCTACAATGAGCAGTTCTTC
CASSRGLAGSYNEQFF
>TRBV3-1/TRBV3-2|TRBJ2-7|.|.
TGTGCCAGCAGCCGGAGGGGGGGTAGCTCCTACGAGCAGTACTTC
CASSRRGGSSYEQYF
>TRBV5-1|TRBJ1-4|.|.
TGCGCCAGCAGCTTGATGGGAGGGGTATCGGAAAAACTGTTTTTT
CASSLMGGVSEKLFF
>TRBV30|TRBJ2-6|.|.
TGTGCCTGGAGCCCCAGGGGCTCTGGGGCCAACGTCCTGACTTTC
CAWSPRGSGANVLTF
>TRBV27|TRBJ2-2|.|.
TGTGCCAGCAGTAAACCTCCTTGGGGGTGGCAAGAACGTACCGGGGAGCTGTTTTTT
CASSKPPWGWQERTGELFF
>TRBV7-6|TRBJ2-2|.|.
TGTGCCAGCAGCGTTGACGGGGAGCTGTTTTTT
CASSVDGELFF
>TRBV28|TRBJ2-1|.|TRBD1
TGTGCCAGCACGACAGGGGCCGATGAGCAGTTCTTC
CASTTGADEQFF
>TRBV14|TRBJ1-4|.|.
TGTGCCAGCAGCCAAGATTTACGGACTAATGAAAAACTGTTTTTT
CASSQDLRTNEKLFF
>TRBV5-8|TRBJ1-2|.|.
TGTGCCAGCAGCTCCGGCGAATATGGCTACACCTTC
CASSSGEYGYTF
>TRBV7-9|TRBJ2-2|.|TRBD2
TGTGCCAGCAGCCGAATAGCGGGAGGGCCTATCGGGGAGCTGTTTTTT
CASSRIAGGPIGELFF
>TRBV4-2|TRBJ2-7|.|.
TGTGCCAGCAGCCAAGATAGTTGGAGCGAGCAGTACTTC
CASSQDSWSEQYF
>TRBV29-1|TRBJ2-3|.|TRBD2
TGCAGCGGCGGGGGACTAGCGGGTTTTTCTAGCACAGATACGCAGTATTTT
CSGGGLAGFSSTDTQYF
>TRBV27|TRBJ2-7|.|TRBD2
TGTGCCAGCAGTTTAACTAGCGGGCCCCACGAGCAGTACTTC
CASSLTSGPHEQYF
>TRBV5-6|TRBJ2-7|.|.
TGTGCCAGCAGCAGGGGGTACCGGACGGAATCCTACGAGCAGTACTTC
CASSRGYRTESYEQYF
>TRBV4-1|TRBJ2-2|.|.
TGCGCCAGCAGCCAAGTTTTCAGGGGGGGGCGGTCCGGGGAGCTGTTTTTT
CASSQVFRGGRSGELFF
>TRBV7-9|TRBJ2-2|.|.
TGTGCCAGCAGCTTCATACCGCCGGGTCGGTCCGGGGAGCTGTTTTTT
CASSFIPPGRSGELFF
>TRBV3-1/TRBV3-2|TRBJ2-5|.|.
TGTGCCAGCAGCCCTGCCTATCAAGAGACCCAGTACTTC
CASSPAYQETQYF
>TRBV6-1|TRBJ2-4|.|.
TGTGCCAGCAGTGATTCTTTGGGGGCCCCGCCTAACATTCAGTACTTC
CASSDSLGAPPNIQYF
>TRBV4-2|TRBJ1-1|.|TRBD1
TGTGCCAGCAGCCAAGTCATAACAGGGGTAGTGGAAGCTTTCTTT
CASSQVITGVVEAFF
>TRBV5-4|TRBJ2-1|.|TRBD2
TGTGCCAGCAGCCAGGGGGGATGGACTAGCGGGAGTAACAATGAGCAGTTCTTC
CASSQGGWTSGSNNEQFF
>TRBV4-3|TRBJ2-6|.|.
TGCGCCAGCAGCCAAGAAAGGGCTGGGGCCAACGTCCTGACTTTC
CASSQERAGANVLTF
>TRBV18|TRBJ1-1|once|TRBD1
TGTGCCAGCTCACCACCAAGACAGGGTTACATGAACACTGAAGCTTTCTTT
CASSPPRQGYMNTEAFF
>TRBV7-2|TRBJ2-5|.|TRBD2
TGTGCCAGCAGCGGGAGGGGTCCTCAAGAGACCCAGTACTTC
CASSGRGPQETQYF
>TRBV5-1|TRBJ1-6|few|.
TGCGCCAGCAGCTTTGATTATAATTCACCCCTCCACTTT
CASSFDYNSPLHF
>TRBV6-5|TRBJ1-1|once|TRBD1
TGTGCCAGCAGTTACTCTCCAGGACAGGGGAGTACTGAAGCTTTCTTT
CASSYSPGQGSTEAFF
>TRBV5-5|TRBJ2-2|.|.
TGTGCCAGCAGCTTGGCCTTGTTTAGCACGAGCGGGGAGCTGTTTTTT
CASSLALFSTSGELFF
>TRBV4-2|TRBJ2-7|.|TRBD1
TGTGCCAGCAGCCAAGAGGGGGGGACAGGGTACTACGAGCAGTACTTC
CASSQEGGTGYYEQYF
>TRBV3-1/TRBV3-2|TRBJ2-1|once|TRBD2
TGTGCCAGCAGCCAACTGACGAGACTGACTAGCGGGAGCAATGAGCAGTTCTTC
CASSQLTRLTSGSNEQFF
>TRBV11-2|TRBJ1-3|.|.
TGTGCCAGCAGCAGCCAGGGGATCTCTGGAAACACCATATATTTT
CASSSQGISGNTIYF